This is a list of T cell receptor beta chains from one sample in a study of memory CD4+ T cells and cytomegalovirus serostatus. Method: immunoSEQ multiplex PCR; TCRdb's copy keeps in-frame clones and lacks some. The sample holds around 61,000 clones, about four fifths seen once. Sequencing was done on a sample of memory CD4+ T cells from blood. The receptors stem from an adult in good health and CMV-seronegative. Both conserved end residues are part of each CDR3. D genes are given only for firm matches. Clone size is given for some rows only: seen once, a few or many times, or a class if the clone is expanded.

V gene	J gene	D gene	clone size	CDR3 protein	CDR3 DNA
TRBV29-1	TRBJ1-1	-	-	CSVGTWTYESTEAFF	TGCAGCGTTGGGACCTGGACATACGAGTCCACTGAAGCTTTCTTT
TRBV10-2	TRBJ2-3	TRBD2	-	CASSGGLANENAQYF	TGCGCCAGCAGTGGGGGACTAGCCAATGAAAATGCGCAGTATTTT
TRBV7-2	TRBJ1-2	TRBD1	-	CASSRGRDRGRGGYTF	TGTGCCAGCAGCAGGGGCCGGGACAGGGGACGGGGAGGCTACACCTTC
TRBV10-3	TRBJ2-7	-	few	CAISGARADSEQYF	TGTGCCATCAGTGGGGCAAGGGCGGACTCCGAGCAGTACTTC
TRBV28	TRBJ1-2	TRBD1	-	CASTPTGNYGYTF	TGTGCCAGCACCCCGACAGGGAACTATGGCTACACCTTC
TRBV9	TRBJ2-3	-	-	CASSVAPGGTDTQYF	TGTGCCAGCAGCGTAGCTCCAGGGGGCACAGATACGCAGTATTTT
TRBV9	TRBJ2-2	TRBD2	-	CASSVGALAGSEELFF	TGTGCCAGCAGCGTAGGAGCGTTAGCGGGGTCTGAGGAGCTGTTTTTT
TRBV30	TRBJ1-1	-	-	CAWKPMNTEAFF	TGTGCCTGGAAGCCCATGAACACTGAAGCTTTCTTT
TRBV7-7	TRBJ2-2	TRBD2	-	CASSTSGGPNTGELFF	TGTGCTAGCAGCACTAGCGGGGGGCCGAACACCGGGGAGCTGTTTTTT
TRBV6-1	TRBJ2-7	TRBD2	-	CASSRVAGPYEQYF	TGTGCCAGCAGTAGGGTAGCGGGGCCCTACGAGCAGTACTTC
TRBV18	TRBJ1-5	-	once	CASSPAEGINQPQHF	TGTGCCAGCTCACCGGCAGAGGGAATCAATCAGCCCCAGCATTTT
TRBV5-1	TRBJ2-7	TRBD1	-	CASSGGQGYNEQYF	TGCGCCAGCAGCGGGGGACAGGGCTACAACGAGCAGTACTTC
TRBV29-1	TRBJ2-7	TRBD2	-	CSVTTSGGAYEQYF	TGCAGCGTTACGACTAGCGGGGGGGCGTACGAGCAGTACTTC
TRBV7-2	TRBJ2-2	-	-	CASSFLGTGELFF	TGTGCCAGCAGCTTTTTGGGTACCGGGGAGCTGTTTTTT
TRBV6-1	TRBJ1-1	-	-	CASSEGGRGNTEAFF	TGTGCCAGCAGTGAAGGCGGCAGGGGGAACACTGAAGCTTTCTTT
TRBV5-6	TRBJ1-1	TRBD1	-	CASSSPTTGGPPGEEAFF	TGTGCCAGCAGCTCCCCAACGACAGGGGGCCCCCCGGGGGAGGAAGCTTTCTTT
TRBV6-5	TRBJ1-5	-	-	CASSYSTDSNQPQHF	TGTGCCAGCAGTTACTCTACAGATAGCAATCAGCCCCAGCATTTT
TRBV7-9	TRBJ1-2	TRBD1	-	CASSTDLGRGHGYTF	TGTGCCAGCAGCACAGACTTAGGAAGGGGGCATGGCTACACCTTC
TRBV5-5	TRBJ1-4	-	-	CASRIDRLEKLFF	TGTGCCAGCAGGATCGACAGGTTGGAAAAACTGTTTTTT
TRBV9	TRBJ1-2	TRBD1	once	CASSDPNRGGMENYGYTF	TGTGCCAGCAGCGACCCGAACAGGGGGGGGATGGAGAACTATGGCTACACCTTC
TRBV7-2	TRBJ2-6	TRBD1	-	CASSFGQAGANVLTF	TGTGCCAGCAGCTTTGGACAGGCCGGGGCCAACGTCCTGACTTTC
TRBV11-2	TRBJ2-3	-	-	CASSPDYAGAQYF	TGTGCCAGCAGCCCCGACTACGCCGGGGCGCAGTATTTT
TRBV30	TRBJ1-5	-	-	CAWRKGNNQPQHF	TGTGCCTGGAGAAAGGGGAATAATCAGCCCCAGCATTTT
TRBV5-1	TRBJ2-7	-	-	CASSSSGFGIREQYF	TGCGCCAGCAGCTCCTCAGGGTTTGGAATTAGGGAGCAGTACTTC
TRBV5-1	TRBJ2-5	-	-	CASNLGISETQYF	TGCGCCAGCAACCTGGGTATATCAGAGACCCAGTACTTC
TRBV6-1	TRBJ1-2	-	-	CASSENSNYGYTF	TGTGCCAGCAGTGAAAACAGTAACTATGGCTACACCTTC
TRBV14	TRBJ2-1	-	-	CASSRGPGEQFF	TGTGCCAGCAGCCGGGGGCCGGGTGAGCAGTTCTTC
TRBV7-7	TRBJ2-5	TRBD1	-	CASSGQGARETQYF	TGTGCTAGCAGCGGACAGGGGGCGAGGGAGACCCAGTACTTC
TRBV9	TRBJ2-7	-	-	CASSVVGTGEQYF	TGTGCCAGCAGCGTAGTGGGAACCGGCGAGCAGTACTTC
TRBV2	TRBJ1-4	-	-	CASSETNEKLFF	TGTGCCAGCAGTGAAACTAATGAAAAACTGTTTTTT
TRBV18	TRBJ2-7	-	once	CASSPAGRGVGEQYF	TGTGCCAGCTCACCCGCGGGTCGAGGGGTCGGCGAGCAGTACTTC